This T cell receptor beta chain emerged from a study of T-cell reconstitution after alpha-beta-depleted transplantation in children. This clonotype was seen ten or more times. Trimming stripped 7 bases from V and 0 bases from J, with 11 bases between. The CDR3 totals 14 residues. TCRbeta library construction was performed incorporating unique molecular identifiers. TCRdb passed the PCR reads through MiXCR, listing each CDR3 protein once. Of 190,000 or so distinct CDR3 sequences listed, about 6.4% were seen once; the top ten hold over 2.5%. The receptor was isolated from a human donor who donated a stem cell graft to a child with Wiskott-Aldrich syndrome. The V and J genes are TRBV12-3 or TRBV12-4 and TRBJ2-3; no definite D call. This sample comprised PBMCs from the stem cell graft donor, obtained from the stem cell graft. The CDR3 is CASISGLSTDTQYF. CDR3 sequence (DNA): TGTGCCAGCATCTCGGGCCTCAGCACAGATACGCAGTATTTT.